This is a list of T cell receptor beta chains from one sample in a study of human T cells and chemical hapten exposure. TCRdb analysed the RACE reads with MiXCR anew, one entry per CDR3 protein. Among roughly 200,000 distinct CDR3 sequences, about a fifth were seen once, and the ten largest hold about 7%. Sequencing used whole blood, obtained in connection with sensitization to the hapten diphenylcyclopropenone (DPC). These receptors were obtained from a woman aged 45-65 years with alopecia areata. Some clones in this sample may be carry-over from other donors' samples. Each CDR3 is given with its conserved first and last residue. The D gene is left open where the match is weak. Rows give clone size only sometimes, using once, few, many, or a class for an expanded clone.

TRBV7-9	TRBJ1-2	TRBD1	.	TGTGCCAGCAGCTTACTTACCGACAGGGCCTACTATGGCTACACCTTC	CASSLLTDRAYYGYTF
TRBV20-1	TRBJ2-4	.	.	TGCAGTGCTAGAGTTGGGATACCAGCGGCCAAAAACATTCAGTACTTC	CSARVGIPAAKNIQYF
TRBV7-2	TRBJ2-1	.	few	TGTGCCAGCAGCTTGTTGGGGGGTGGCAATGAGCAGTTCTTC	CASSLLGGGNEQFF
TRBV29-1	TRBJ2-4	.	.	TGCAGCGCCTTAGATGGAGCCAAAAACATTCAGTACTTC	CSALDGAKNIQYF
TRBV7-2	TRBJ2-1	.	.	TGTGCCAGCAGCTTAGGATCGTCCTCCTACAATGAGCAGTTCTTC	CASSLGSSSYNEQFF
TRBV29-1	TRBJ2-3	.	many	TGCAGCGTTGAACAGGGCACAGATACGCAGTATTTT	CSVEQGTDTQYF
TRBV5-1	TRBJ2-3	TRBD2	.	TGCGCCAGCAGCGTGGGACTAGCGGGAGGGGTCCCAGATACGCAGTATTTT	CASSVGLAGGVPDTQYF
TRBV7-2	TRBJ2-7	.	.	TGTGCCAGCAGCCAGAATCGACAGGAGCAGTACTTC	CASSQNRQEQYF
TRBV5-5	TRBJ1-6	.	.	TGTGCCAGCAGAAAGGACGGGGATTCACCCCTCCACTTT	CASRKDGDSPLHF
TRBV15	TRBJ2-5	TRBD1	.	TGTGCCATCGGACAGGGAGGATTGTACCAAGAGACCCAGTACTTC	CAIGQGGLYQETQYF
TRBV20-1	TRBJ2-2	TRBD2	.	TGCAGTGCTGGAGCGGGGTATATCCCCGGGGAGCTGTTTTTT	CSAGAGYIPGELFF
TRBV12-3/TRBV12-4	TRBJ2-5	TRBD2	few	TGTGCCAGCAGCCCGGGACTAGTAGCAGAGACCCAGTACTTC	CASSPGLVAETQYF
TRBV20-1	TRBJ1-1	.	.	TGCAGTGCTAGAGGTACGGGGAACACTGAAGCTTTCTTT	CSARGTGNTEAFF
TRBV5-1	TRBJ2-7	TRBD1	.	TGCGCCAGCAGCCCAGGACAGGCCCCCTACGAGCAGTACTTC	CASSPGQAPYEQYF
TRBV6-5	TRBJ1-1	.	.	TGTGCCAGCACCGACCCTCGAGGGAGTGGAGACACTGAAGCTTTCTTT	CASTDPRGSGDTEAFF
TRBV2	TRBJ1-1	.	.	TGTGCCAGCAGTGAACAGGGGAGGATGAACACTGAAGCTTTCTTT	CASSEQGRMNTEAFF
TRBV7-9	TRBJ2-1	TRBD2	few	TGTGCCAGCAGCTTCCCTAGCGGGAGGGTTGATGAGCAGTTCTTC	CASSFPSGRVDEQFF
TRBV6-5	TRBJ1-2	.	.	TGTGCCAGCAGTTACGCCTTTTACTATGGCTACACCTTC	CASSYAFYYGYTF
TRBV12-3/TRBV12-4	TRBJ1-4	TRBD1	.	TGTGCCAGCACGCCAAGACAGGGGACTAATGAAAAACTGTTTTTT	CASTPRQGTNEKLFF
TRBV7-9	TRBJ2-7	TRBD2	few	TGTGCCAGCAGCCTTCTAGCGGGAGGTGGAGAGCAGTACTTC	CASSLLAGGGEQYF
TRBV15	TRBJ1-1	.	.	TGTGCCACCTCCTCCGGGGGCTGGACCACTGAAGCTTTCTTT	CATSSGGWTTEAFF
TRBV11-1	TRBJ2-7	.	.	TGTGCCAGCAGCGTTGGGCTCTCCGGGTACGAGCAGTACTTC	CASSVGLSGYEQYF
TRBV20-1	TRBJ2-3	.	once	TGCAGTGCTAGTCCACAAAGGGGACGCACAGATACGCAGTATTTT	CSASPQRGRTDTQYF
TRBV5-1	TRBJ2-2	.	.	TGCGCCAGCCGAGTCCCCGTCACCGGGGAGCTGTTTTTT	CASRVPVTGELFF